This TCR beta chain was profiled in a study of blood T cell repertoires in COVID-19 (dated by TCRdb to 2019 to 2021). For the study in its entirety: Samples from collaborators originated in the United States, Italy and Spain and spanned both the acute and convalescent phases of COVID-19. Sample metadata almost always included a de-identified subject ID, COVID-19 status, age in years and sex. The dataset comprised deeply sampled blood TCRbeta repertoires from subjects exposed to, actively infected with, or recovered from COVID-19. HLA class I and class II types, where available, came from metadata supplied by the sample provider rather than from assay-based typing. The repertoires were released in a freely available public database intended as a resource for research on the immune response to SARS-CoV-2. The prospective study material was composed of cDNA or gDNA derived from T cells, B-cell-depleted T cells, or PBMCs. Samples were obtained from the ongoing ImmuneRACE study (first 160 participants) and from 1,254 subjects provided by 6 global collaborators. Broader findings and caveats from the paper: The amount of clinical and demographic metadata varied by source and participant and was provided uncurated.

TCRbeta CDR3 regions were amplified from genomic DNA using the immunoSEQ Assay, a bias-controlled multiplex PCR. The original methods were these. The number of nucleated cells in each sample was estimated from the amplification of reference gene primers within the assay. To quantify the absolute abundance of each unique TCRbeta CDR3 rearrangement, sequence reads were collapsed and filtered. For each sample, productive Simpson clonality was calculated as the square root of Simpson's diversity index across productive rearrangements. Imported from immuneACCESS, the table was reduced by TCRdb to in-frame sequences with V and J called. These copies leave out some clones; in studies compared against another copy, an unresolved V gene accounts for under half, and the cause of the remainder is not known. Clone size and the V and J calls come from that table; the DNA yielded D and trimming. Present in this sample are 63,000 or so clones, approximately 86% of which were seen just once. Jointly, the top ten make up 16% of the sample.

Comment on this clone: Its specific antigen is unknown. Qualities for individual bases were not recorded, and no much larger clone is one base off.

The collaborating institutions used their own protocols to collect whole blood in K2EDTA tubes. Collaborator samples were shipped for TCRbeta analysis as frozen whole blood, isolated PBMCs, or DNA extracted from either sample type. The sample consisted of peripheral blood. This TCR came from a man at least 80 years old with active COVID-19.

The DNA sequence is as follows: TGTGCCAGCAGCTCCTGGGGGGGTTCGAGCAATCAGCCCCAGCATTTT. Translated, it reads CASSSWGGSSNQPQHF. The rearrangement combines TRBV5-6 with TRBJ1-5; the D gene is perhaps TRBD1, from 5 matching bases. Between the V and J ends, shortened by 3 bases and 1 base respectively, the junction contains 14 bases. Taken from cysteine to phenylalanine, the CDR3 has 16 residues. This entry keeps only the CDR3 DNA: 48 bases, framed from base 1. CDR1 and CDR2 are read off the germline V gene as SGHDT and YYEEEE.